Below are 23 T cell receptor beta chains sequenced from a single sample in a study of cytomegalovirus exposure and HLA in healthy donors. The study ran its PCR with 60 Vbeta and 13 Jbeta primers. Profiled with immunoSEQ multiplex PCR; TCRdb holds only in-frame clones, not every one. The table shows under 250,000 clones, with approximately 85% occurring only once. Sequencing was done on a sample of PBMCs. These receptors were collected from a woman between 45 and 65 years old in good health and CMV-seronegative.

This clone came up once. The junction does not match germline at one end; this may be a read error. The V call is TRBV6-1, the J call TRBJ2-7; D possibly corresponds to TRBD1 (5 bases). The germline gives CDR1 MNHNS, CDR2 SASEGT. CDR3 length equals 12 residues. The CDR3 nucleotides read TGTGCCAGCAATCCCTCCACAGGACAAAGGTGGTTC. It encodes CASNPSTGQRWF.

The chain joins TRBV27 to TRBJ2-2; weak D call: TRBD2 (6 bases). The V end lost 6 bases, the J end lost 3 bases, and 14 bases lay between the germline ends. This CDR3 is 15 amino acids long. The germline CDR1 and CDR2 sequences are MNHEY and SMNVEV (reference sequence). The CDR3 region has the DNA TGTGCCAGCAGAGGGCATGGCGGGGACACCGGGGAGCTGTTTTTT. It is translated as CASRGHGGDTGELFF.

The CDR3 DNA sequence: TGTGCCAGCAGTTTAGGAGGGGTCTACACTCAGCCCCAGCATTTT. Its translation is CASSLGGVYTQPQHF. This sequence joins TRBV28 and TRBJ1-5; D may be TRBD1 (5 bases). With 2 bases removed from V and 6 bases from J, the gap between germline ends came to 14 bases. This CDR3 has 15 residues. Germline V lookup: CDR1 MDHEN, CDR2 SYDVKM.

The DNA for the CDR3 is TGTGCCAGCAGCCCTAGGACTAGCGGGAGGCCCAATGGTGAGCAGTACTTC. It is translated as CASSPRTSGRPNGEQYF. The V gene is TRBV7-7, the J gene TRBJ2-7; 14 bases map to TRBD2. The CDR3 loop spans 17 amino acids. Germline V lookup: CDR1 SSHAT, CDR2 FNYEAQ (reference sequence). After removal of 5 bases from V and 7 bases from J, the junction contained 13 bases not matched to a gene.

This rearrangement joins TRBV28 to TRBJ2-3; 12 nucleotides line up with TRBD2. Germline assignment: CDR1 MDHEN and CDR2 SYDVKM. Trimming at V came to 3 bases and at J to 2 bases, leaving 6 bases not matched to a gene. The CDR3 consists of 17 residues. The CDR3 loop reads CASSFLTSGSPTDTQYF. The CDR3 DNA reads TGTGCCAGCAGTTTCTTGACTAGCGGGAGCCCCACAGATACGCAGTATTTT.

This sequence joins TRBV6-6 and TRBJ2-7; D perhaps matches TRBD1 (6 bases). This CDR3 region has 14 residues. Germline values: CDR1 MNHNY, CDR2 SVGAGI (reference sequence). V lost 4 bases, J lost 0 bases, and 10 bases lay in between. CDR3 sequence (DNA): TGTGCCAGCAGTTTCCAGGGGAGCTCCTACGAGCAGTACTTC. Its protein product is CASSFQGSSYEQYF.

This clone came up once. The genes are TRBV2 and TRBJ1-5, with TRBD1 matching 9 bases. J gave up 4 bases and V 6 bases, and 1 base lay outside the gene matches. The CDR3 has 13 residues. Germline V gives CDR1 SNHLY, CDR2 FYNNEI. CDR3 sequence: CASRGQGNQPQHF. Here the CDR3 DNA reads TGTGCCAGCAGGGGACAGGGAAATCAGCCCCAGCATTTT.

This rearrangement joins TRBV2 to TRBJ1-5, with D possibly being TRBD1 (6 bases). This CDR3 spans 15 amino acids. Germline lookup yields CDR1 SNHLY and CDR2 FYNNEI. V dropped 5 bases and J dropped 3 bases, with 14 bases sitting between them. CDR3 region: CASSPDSQFNQPQHF. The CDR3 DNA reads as TGTGCCAGCAGTCCGGACAGTCAGTTCAATCAGCCCCAGCATTTT.

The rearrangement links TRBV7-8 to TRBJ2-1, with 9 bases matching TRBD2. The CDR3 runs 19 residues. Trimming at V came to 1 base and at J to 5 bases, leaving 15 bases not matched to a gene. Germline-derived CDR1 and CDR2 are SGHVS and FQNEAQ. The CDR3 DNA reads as TGTGCCAGCAGCTTAGGTGAGACTAGCGGCATTGGACCTCACAATGAGCAGTTCTTC. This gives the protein CASSLGETSGIGPHNEQFF. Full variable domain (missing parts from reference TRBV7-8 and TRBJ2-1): GAGVSQSPRYKVAKRGQDVALRCDPISGHVSLFWYQQALGQGPEFLTYFQNEAQLDKSGLPSDRFFAERPEGSVSTLKIQRTQQEDSAVYLCASSLGETSGIGPHNEQFFGPGTRLTVL.

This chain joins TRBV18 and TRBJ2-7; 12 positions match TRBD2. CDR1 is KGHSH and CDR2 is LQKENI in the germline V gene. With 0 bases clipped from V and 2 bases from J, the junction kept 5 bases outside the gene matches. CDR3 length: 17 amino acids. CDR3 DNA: TGTGCCAGCTCACCACCGTCGCTAGCGGGAGGGACCTACGAGCAGTACTTC. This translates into CASSPPSLAGGTYEQYF.

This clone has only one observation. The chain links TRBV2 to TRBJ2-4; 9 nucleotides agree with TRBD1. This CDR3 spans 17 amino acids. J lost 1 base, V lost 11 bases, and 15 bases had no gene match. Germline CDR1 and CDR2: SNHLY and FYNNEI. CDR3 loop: CASWRGQGKEAKNIQYF. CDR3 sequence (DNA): TGTGCCTCCTGGAGGGGACAGGGAAAGGAGGCCAAAAACATTCAGTACTTC.

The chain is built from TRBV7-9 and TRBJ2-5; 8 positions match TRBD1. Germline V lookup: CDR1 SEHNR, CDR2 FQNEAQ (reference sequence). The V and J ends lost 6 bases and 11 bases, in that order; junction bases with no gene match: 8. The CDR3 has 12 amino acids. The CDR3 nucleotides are TGTGCCAGCAGTCCAGGGGGCTGGGAGCAGTACTTC. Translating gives CASSPGGWEQYF. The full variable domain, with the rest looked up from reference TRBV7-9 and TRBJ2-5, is DTGVSQNPRHKITKRGQNVTFRCDPISEHNRLYWYRQTLGQGPEFLTYFQNEAQLEKSRLLSDRFSAERPKGSFSTLEIQRTEQGDSAMYLCASSPGGWEQYFGPGTRLLVL.

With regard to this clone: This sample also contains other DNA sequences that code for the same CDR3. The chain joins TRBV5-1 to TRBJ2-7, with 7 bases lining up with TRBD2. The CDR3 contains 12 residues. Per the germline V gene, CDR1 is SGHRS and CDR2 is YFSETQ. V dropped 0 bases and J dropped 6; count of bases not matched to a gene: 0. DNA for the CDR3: TGCGCCAGCAGCTTGGCGGGGGGCGAGCAGTACTTC. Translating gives CASSLAGGEQYF.

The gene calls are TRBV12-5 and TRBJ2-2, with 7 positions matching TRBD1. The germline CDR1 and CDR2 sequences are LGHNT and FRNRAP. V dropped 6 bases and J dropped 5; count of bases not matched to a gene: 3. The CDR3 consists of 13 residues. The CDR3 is CASGLQGTGELFF. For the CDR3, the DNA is TGTGCTAGTGGCTTACAGGGGACCGGGGAGCTGTTTTTT. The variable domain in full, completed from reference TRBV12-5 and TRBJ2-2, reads DARVTQTPRHKVTEMGQEVTMRCQPILGHNTVFWYRQTMMQGLELLAYFRNRAPLDDSGMPKDRFSAEMPDATLATLKIQPSEPRDSAVYFCASGLQGTGELFFGEGSRLTVL.

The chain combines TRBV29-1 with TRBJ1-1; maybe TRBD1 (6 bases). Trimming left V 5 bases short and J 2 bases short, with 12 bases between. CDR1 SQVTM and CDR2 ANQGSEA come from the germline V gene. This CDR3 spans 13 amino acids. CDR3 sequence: CSVNVQGNTEAFF. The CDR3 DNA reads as TGCAGCGTTAACGTACAGGGCAACACTGAAGCTTTCTTT.

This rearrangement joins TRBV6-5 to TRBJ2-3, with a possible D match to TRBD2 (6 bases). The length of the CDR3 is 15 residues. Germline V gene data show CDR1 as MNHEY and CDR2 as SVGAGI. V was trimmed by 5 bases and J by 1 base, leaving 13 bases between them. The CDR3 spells CASSRGGSGTDTQYF. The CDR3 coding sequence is TGTGCCAGCAGTCGCGGAGGGAGTGGCACAGATACGCAGTATTTT.

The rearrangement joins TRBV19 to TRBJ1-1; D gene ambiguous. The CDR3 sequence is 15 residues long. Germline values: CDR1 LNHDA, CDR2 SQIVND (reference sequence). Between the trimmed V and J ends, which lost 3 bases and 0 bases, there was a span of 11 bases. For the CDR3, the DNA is TGTGCCAGTAGTATGGGGAGGATCATGAACACTGAAGCTTTCTTT. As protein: CASSMGRIMNTEAFF.

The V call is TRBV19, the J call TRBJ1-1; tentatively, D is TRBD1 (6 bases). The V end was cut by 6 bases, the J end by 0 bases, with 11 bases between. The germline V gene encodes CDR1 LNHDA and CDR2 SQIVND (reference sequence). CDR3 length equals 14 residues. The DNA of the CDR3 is TGTGCCAGTAGACAGGACAGATTGAACACTGAAGCTTTCTTT. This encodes CASRQDRLNTEAFF.

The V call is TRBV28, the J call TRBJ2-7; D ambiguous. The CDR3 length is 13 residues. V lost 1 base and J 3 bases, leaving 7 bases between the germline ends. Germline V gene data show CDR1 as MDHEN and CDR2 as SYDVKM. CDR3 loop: CASSLSFGYEQYF. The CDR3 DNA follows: TGTGCCAGCAGTTTATCGTTCGGCTACGAGCAGTACTTC. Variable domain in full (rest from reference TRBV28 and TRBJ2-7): DVKVTQSSRYLVKRTGEKVFLECVQDMDHENMFWYRQDPGLGLRLIYFSYDVKMKEKGDIPEGYSVSREKKERFSLILESASTNQTSMYLCASSLSFGYEQYFGPGTRLTVT.

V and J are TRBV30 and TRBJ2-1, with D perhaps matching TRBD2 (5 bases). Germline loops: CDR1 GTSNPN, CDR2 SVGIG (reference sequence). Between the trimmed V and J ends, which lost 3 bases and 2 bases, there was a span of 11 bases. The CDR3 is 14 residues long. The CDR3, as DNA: TGTGCCTGGAGGGGAGCGATCACCTACAATGAGCAGTTCTTC. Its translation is CAWRGAITYNEQFF.

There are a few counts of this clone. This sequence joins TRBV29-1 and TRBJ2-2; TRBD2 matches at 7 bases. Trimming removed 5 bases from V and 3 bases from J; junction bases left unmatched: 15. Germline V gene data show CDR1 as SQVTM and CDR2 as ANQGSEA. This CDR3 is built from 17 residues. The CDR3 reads CSVRDKGLAVDTGELFF. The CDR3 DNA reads TGCAGCGTTCGCGATAAGGGTCTAGCGGTAGACACCGGGGAGCTGTTTTTT.

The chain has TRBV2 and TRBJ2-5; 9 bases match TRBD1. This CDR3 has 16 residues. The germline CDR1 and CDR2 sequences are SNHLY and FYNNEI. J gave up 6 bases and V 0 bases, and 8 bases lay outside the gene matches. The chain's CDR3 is CASSEAGQGFWKTQYF. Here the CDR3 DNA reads TGTGCCAGCAGTGAAGCGGGACAGGGTTTCTGGAAGACCCAGTACTTC. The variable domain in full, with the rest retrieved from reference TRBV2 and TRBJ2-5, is EPEVTQTPSHQVTQMGQEVILRCVPISNHLYFYWYRQILGQKVEFLVSFYNNEISEKSEIFDDQFSVERPDGSNFTLKIRSTKLEDSAMYFCASSEAGQGFWKTQYFGPGTRLLVL.

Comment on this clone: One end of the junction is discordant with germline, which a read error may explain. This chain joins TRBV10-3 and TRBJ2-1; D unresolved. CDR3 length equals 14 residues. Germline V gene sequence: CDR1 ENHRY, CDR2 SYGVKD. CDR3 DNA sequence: TGTGCCAGCAGTGGCTCTAGCTCCTACAATGAGCAGTTCTTC. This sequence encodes CASSGSSSYNEQFF.